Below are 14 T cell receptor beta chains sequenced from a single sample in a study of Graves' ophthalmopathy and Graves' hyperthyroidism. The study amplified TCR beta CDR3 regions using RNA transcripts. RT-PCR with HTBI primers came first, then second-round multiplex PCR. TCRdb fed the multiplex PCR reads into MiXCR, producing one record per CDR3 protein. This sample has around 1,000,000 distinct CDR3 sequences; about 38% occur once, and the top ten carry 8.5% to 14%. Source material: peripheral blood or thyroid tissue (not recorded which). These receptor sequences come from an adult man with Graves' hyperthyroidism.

DNA of the CDR3: TGTGCCAGCAGCCCACCGGGACCGACAATGATCCATACGCAGTATTTT. This encodes CASSPPGPTMIHTQYF. The V gene is TRBV7-2, the J gene TRBJ2-3, with D possibly called TRBD1 or TRBD2 (5 bases each). Germline-derived CDR1 and CDR2 are SGHTA and FQGNSA. There are 16 residues in the CDR3. Trimming removed 5 bases from V and 7 bases from J, with 22 bases in between.

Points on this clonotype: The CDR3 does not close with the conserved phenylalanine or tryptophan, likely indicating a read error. The CDR3 sequence is CASSEALGGPDPETQYL. The DNA for the CDR3 is TGTGCCAGCAGTGAAGCCTTGGGAGGTCCCGACCCAGAGACCCAGTACCTC. This chain uses TRBV25-1 with TRBJ2-5; possibly TRBD2 for D (6 bases). The V end lost 2 bases, the J end lost 4 bases, and 20 bases lay between the germline ends. CDR3 length equals 17 residues. Germline lookup yields CDR1 MGHDK and CDR2 SYGVNS.

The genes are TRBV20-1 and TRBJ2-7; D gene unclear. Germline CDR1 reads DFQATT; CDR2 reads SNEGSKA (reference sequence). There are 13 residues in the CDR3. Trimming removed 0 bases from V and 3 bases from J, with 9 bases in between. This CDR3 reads CSARDLNYYEQYF. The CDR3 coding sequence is TGCAGTGCTAGAGATCTGAATTACTACGAGCAGTACTTC.

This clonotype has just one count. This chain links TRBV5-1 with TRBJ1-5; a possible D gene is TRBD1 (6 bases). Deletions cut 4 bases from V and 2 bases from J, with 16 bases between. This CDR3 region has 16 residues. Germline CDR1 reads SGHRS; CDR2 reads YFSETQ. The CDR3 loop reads CASSPGISGGNQPQHF. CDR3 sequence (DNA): TGCGCCAGCAGCCCCGGGATCTCAGGGGGCAATCAGCCCCAGCATTTT.

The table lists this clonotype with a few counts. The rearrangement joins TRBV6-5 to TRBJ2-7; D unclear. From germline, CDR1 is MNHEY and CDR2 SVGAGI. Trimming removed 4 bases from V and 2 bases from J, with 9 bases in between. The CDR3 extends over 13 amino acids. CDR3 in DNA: TGTGCCAGCAGTTTTCAGAACCCCTACGAGCAGTACTTC. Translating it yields CASSFQNPYEQYF.

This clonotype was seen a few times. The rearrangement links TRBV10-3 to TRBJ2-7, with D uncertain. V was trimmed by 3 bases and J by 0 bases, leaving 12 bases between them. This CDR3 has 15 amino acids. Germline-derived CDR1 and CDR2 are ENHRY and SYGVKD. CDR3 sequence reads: CAISDVTASSYEQYF. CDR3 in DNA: TGTGCCATCAGTGACGTGACGGCCAGCTCCTACGAGCAGTACTTC.

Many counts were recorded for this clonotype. For the CDR3, the DNA is TGCAGTGCTAAACTTGTATACGAGCAGTACTTC. It specifies CSAKLVYEQYF. The chain has TRBV20-1 and TRBJ2-7; no clear D. CDR3 length: 11 residues. V was pared by 4 bases and J by 4 bases, with 8 bases between. Germline loops: CDR1 DFQATT, CDR2 SNEGSKA (reference sequence).

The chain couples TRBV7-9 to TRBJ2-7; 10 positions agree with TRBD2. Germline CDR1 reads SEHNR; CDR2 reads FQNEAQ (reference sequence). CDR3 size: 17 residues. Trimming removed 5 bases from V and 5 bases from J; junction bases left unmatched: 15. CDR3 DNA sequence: TGTGCCAGCAGCCAAAGACTAGCGGGCCTGTCGGTAAACGAGCAGTACTTC. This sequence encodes CASSQRLAGLSVNEQYF.

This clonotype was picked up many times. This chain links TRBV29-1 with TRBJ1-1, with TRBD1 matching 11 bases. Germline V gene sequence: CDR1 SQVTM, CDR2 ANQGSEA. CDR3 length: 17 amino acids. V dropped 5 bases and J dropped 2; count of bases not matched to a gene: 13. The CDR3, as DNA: TGCAGCGTTAACGTAGTCAGGACAGGGGGCATTAACACTGAAGCTTTCTTT. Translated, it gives CSVNVVRTGGINTEAFF.

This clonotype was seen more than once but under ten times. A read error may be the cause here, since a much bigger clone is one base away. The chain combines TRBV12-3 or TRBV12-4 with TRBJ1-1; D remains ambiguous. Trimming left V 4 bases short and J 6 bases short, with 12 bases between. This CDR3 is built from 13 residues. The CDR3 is CASSSSRTPEAFF. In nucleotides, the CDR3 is TGTGCCAGCAGTTCGAGCCGGACCCCTGAAGCTTTCTTT.

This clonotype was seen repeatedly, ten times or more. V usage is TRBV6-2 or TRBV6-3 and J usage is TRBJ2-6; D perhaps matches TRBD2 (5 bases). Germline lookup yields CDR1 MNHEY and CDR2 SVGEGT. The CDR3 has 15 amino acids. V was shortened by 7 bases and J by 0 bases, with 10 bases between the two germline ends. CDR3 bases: TGTGCCAGCACCCTAGCCCCCTCTGGGGCCAACGTCCTGACTTTC. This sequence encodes CASTLAPSGANVLTF.

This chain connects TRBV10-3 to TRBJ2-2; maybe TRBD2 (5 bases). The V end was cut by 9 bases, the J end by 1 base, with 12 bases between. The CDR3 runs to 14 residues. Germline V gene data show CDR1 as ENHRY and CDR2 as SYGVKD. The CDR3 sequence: CAISEDRNTGELFF. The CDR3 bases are TGTGCCATTAGCGAGGATCGGAACACCGGGGAGCTGTTTTTT.

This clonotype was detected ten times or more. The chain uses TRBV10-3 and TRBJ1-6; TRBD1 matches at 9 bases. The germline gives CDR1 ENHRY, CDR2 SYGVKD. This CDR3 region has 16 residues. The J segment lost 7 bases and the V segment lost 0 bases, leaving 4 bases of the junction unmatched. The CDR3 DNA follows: TGTGCCATCAGTGAGTCCTGGGGACAGGGAAATTCACCCCTCCACTTT. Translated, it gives CAISESWGQGNSPLHF.

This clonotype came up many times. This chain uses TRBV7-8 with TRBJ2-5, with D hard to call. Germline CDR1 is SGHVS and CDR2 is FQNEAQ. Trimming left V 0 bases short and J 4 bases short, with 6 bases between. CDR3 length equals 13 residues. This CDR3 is CASSLARTETQYF. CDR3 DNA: TGTGCCAGCAGCTTAGCGCGGACAGAGACCCAGTACTTC.